One and the same sample provided the 15 T cell receptor beta chains below, sequenced in a study of T cell responses to AZD1222 COVID-19 vaccine. Method: immunoSEQ multiplex PCR; TCRdb's copy keeps in-frame clones and lacks some. The data contain about 59,000 clones, approximately 92% of them seen just once; the ten biggest clones take up 5% to 6.5%. Material: peripheral blood, obtained 28 days after the second AZD1222 dose. These receptors were collected from an adult who received the AZD1222 COVID-19 vaccine.

The genes are TRBV24-1 and TRBJ2-1, with 14 bases identical to TRBD2. The ends lost 3 bases at V and 7 bases at J; junction bases unmatched: 7. The germline gives CDR1 KGHDR, CDR2 SFDVKD. CDR3 size: 17 residues. The CDR3 DNA is TGTGCCACCAGTGATGAATCGGGACTAGCGGGGGTGAATGAGCAGTTCTTC. Residues: CATSDESGLAGVNEQFF.

The V gene is TRBV28, the J gene TRBJ2-7; TRBD1 matches at 8 bases. This CDR3 comprises 15 residues. With 6 bases clipped from V and 2 bases from J, the junction kept 9 bases outside the gene matches. Germline V CDR1 and CDR2: MDHEN, SYDVKM. The CDR3 DNA is TGTGCCAGCAGACTTGGGGGGACAGGTGCCTACGAGCAGTACTTC. The encoded protein is CASRLGGTGAYEQYF. The whole variable domain, filled in from reference TRBV28 and TRBJ2-7, reads DVKVTQSSRYLVKRTGEKVFLECVQDMDHENMFWYRQDPGLGLRLIYFSYDVKMKEKGDIPEGYSVSREKKERFSLILESASTNQTSMYLCASRLGGTGAYEQYFGPGTRLTVT.

This chain uses TRBV23-1 with TRBJ1-1; tentatively, D is TRBD1 (6 bases). TRBV23-1 is an ORF for which the function is uncertain. CDR3 length: 17 residues. V was trimmed by 5 bases and J by 2 bases, leaving 21 bases between them. Written as DNA, the CDR3 is TGCGCCAGCAGTAAATACAGGGTAAGGGGGGAAAACACTGAAGCTTTCTTT. It codes for CASSKYRVRGENTEAFF.

The chain couples TRBV7-8 to TRBJ1-2, with D hard to call. V was pared by 7 bases and J by 0 bases, with 15 bases between. The CDR3 is made up of 15 amino acids. Germline V gives CDR1 SGHVS, CDR2 FQNEAQ. The CDR3 spells CASTPSPAANYGYTF. CDR3 DNA: TGTGCCAGCACCCCTTCGCCAGCCGCTAACTATGGCTACACCTTC.

This clone was detected once. The chain uses TRBV30 and TRBJ1-6; D perhaps matches TRBD1 (6 bases). Trimming cost V 3 bases and J 0 bases, with 15 bases left between them. This CDR3 is 17 amino acids long. Germline lookup yields CDR1 GTSNPN and CDR2 SVGIG (reference sequence). The CDR3: CAWSPRTESSYNSPLHF. Written as DNA, the CDR3 is TGTGCCTGGAGCCCTCGGACAGAAAGCTCCTATAATTCACCCCTCCACTTT.

V usage is TRBV30 and J usage is TRBJ2-7; D possibly corresponds to TRBD1 (5 bases). V lost 4 bases and J 5 bases, leaving 12 bases between the germline ends. Per the germline V gene, CDR1 is GTSNPN and CDR2 is SVGIG (reference sequence). The CDR3 totals 12 residues. CDR3 residues: CAWTGIDDEQYF. As DNA, the CDR3 is TGTGCCTGGACAGGGATAGACGACGAGCAGTACTTC.

The chain links TRBV11-3 to TRBJ2-7, with TRBD1 matching over 10 bases. V lost 5 bases to trimming and J lost 4 bases; unmatched junction nucleotides: 8. Germline V gene lookup returns CDR1 SGHNT and CDR2 YENEEA. CDR3 length: 15 residues. The CDR3 coding sequence is TGTGCCAGCAGCGGCGGGCGGGGACAGGGGTACGAGCAGTACTTC. It encodes CASSGGRGQGYEQYF.

The CDR3 DNA reads TGTGCCATCAGTCTCAATCCCACTACATCTGGCTACACCTTC. This sequence encodes CAISLNPTTSGYTF. The V and J genes are TRBV10-3 and TRBJ1-2; no definite D call. V lost 5 bases and J 7 bases, leaving 17 bases between the germline ends. The germline V gene has CDR1 ENHRY and CDR2 SYGVKD. The CDR3 has 14 residues.

The sample holds one count of this clone. The chain employs TRBV5-1 and TRBJ1-3; 9 bases line up with TRBD1. This CDR3 is built from 14 residues. V lost 5 bases, J lost 7 bases, and 7 bases stayed unmatched. The germline V gene has CDR1 SGHRS and CDR2 YFSETQ. The CDR3 bases are TGCGCCAGCAGACTAGACGGACAGGGGAACACCATATATTTT. Protein: CASRLDGQGNTIYF.

V usage is TRBV21-1 and J usage is TRBJ2-7; the table assigns TRBD2, which was not confirmed against the DNA. TRBV21-1 is classified as a pseudogene. This CDR3 has 14 residues. CDR3 loop: CAPKPGGGTYEQYF. Here the CDR3 DNA reads TGTGCCCCCAAGCCCGGCGGGGGAACCTACGAGCAGTACTTC.

The chain is built from TRBV30 and TRBJ1-1; 7 bases fit TRBD1. Germline V gives CDR1 GTSNPN, CDR2 SVGIG (reference sequence). This CDR3 region has 15 residues. The V segment lost 3 bases and the J segment 6 bases; nucleotides outside the gene matches: 13. DNA of the CDR3: TGTGCCTGGAGGCCCCGGGACAGCCGATTCTCTGAAGCTTTCTTT. Protein: CAWRPRDSRFSEAFF.

This clone was seen a single time. The rearrangement joins TRBV10-2 to TRBJ2-3; D is unclear. This CDR3 contains 12 residues. CDR1 is WSHSY and CDR2 is SAAADI in the germline V gene. V was shortened by 2 bases and J by 3 bases, with 3 bases between the two germline ends. The CDR3 spells CASSESTDTQYF. In DNA form, the CDR3 reads TGCGCCAGCAGTGAGAGTACAGATACGCAGTATTTT.

J is TRBJ2-7 and V is TRBV3-1 (or the pseudogene TRBV3-2); D uncertain. Germline V gene sequence: CDR1 LGHDT, CDR2 YNNKEL (reference sequence). The CDR3 has 12 residues. Trimming stripped 0 bases from V and 6 bases from J, with 6 bases between. Here the CDR3 reads CASSQDRAEQYF. The CDR3 DNA follows: TGTGCCAGCAGCCAAGATCGGGCCGAGCAGTACTTC.

Only one count was recorded for this clone. The V and J genes are TRBV5-6 and TRBJ2-2, with 9 bases lining up with TRBD2. Germline V gene data show CDR1 as SGHDT and CDR2 as YYEEEE. V was pared by 1 base and J by 4 bases, with 2 bases of the junction left unmatched. CDR3 length: 15 residues. The CDR3: CASSLTSGPTGELFF. The CDR3 region has the DNA TGTGCCAGCAGCTTGACTAGCGGGCCCACCGGGGAGCTGTTTTTT.

V and J are TRBV14 and TRBJ2-1; D possibly corresponds to TRBD1 (5 bases). Trimming stripped 2 bases from V and 9 bases from J, with 11 bases between. CDR1 and CDR2 from the germline V gene are SGHDN and FVKESK. This CDR3 spans 13 amino acids. Here the CDR3 reads CASSQPLRGEQFF. CDR3 bases: TGTGCCAGCAGCCAACCCTTAAGGGGTGAGCAGTTCTTC. Based on the CDR3 plus reference TRBV14 and TRBJ2-1, the full variable domain is EAGVTQFPSHSVIEKGQTVTLRCDPISGHDNLYWYRRVMGKEIKFLLHFVKESKQDESGMPNNRFLAERTGGTYSTLKVQPAELEDSGVYFCASSQPLRGEQFFGPGTRLTVL.